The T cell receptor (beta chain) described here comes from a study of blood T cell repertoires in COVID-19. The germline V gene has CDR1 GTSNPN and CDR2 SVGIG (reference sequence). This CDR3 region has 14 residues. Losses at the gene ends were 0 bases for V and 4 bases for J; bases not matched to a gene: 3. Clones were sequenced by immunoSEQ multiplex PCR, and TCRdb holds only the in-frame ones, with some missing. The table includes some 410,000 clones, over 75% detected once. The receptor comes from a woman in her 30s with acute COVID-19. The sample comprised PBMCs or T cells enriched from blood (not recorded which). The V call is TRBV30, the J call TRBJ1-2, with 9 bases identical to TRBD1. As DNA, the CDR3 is TGTGCCTGGAGTGTGGGGACAGGGATCTATGGCTACACCTTC. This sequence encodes CAWSVGTGIYGYTF.